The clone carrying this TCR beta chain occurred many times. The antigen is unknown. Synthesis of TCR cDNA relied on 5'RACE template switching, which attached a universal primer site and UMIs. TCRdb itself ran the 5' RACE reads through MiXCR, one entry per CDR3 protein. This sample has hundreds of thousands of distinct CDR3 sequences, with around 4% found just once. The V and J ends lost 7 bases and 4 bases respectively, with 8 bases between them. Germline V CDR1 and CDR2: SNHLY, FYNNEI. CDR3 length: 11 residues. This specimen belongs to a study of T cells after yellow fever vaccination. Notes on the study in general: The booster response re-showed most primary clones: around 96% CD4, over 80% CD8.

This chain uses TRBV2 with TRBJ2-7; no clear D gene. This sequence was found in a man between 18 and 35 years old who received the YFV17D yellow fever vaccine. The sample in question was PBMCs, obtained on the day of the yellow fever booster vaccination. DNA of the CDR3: TGTGCCAGCACCGTAGGGTACGAGCAGTACTTC. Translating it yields CASTVGYEQYF.